The 12 T cell receptor beta chains in this list originate from one sample, sequenced in a study of T cell changes during pregnancy in multiple sclerosis. TCRdb's copy holds only in-frame clones and misses some; the assay was immunoSEQ multiplex PCR. The sample records approximately 100,000 clones, about nine tenths being singletons. Specimen: peripheral blood, collected after pregnancy. All receptors derive from a female donor with multiple sclerosis, enrolled in a pregnancy study.

J is TRBJ2-7 and V is TRBV2; the D gene is possibly TRBD1 (6 bases). The CDR3 length is 16 residues. V was clipped by 4 bases and J by 2 bases, with 18 bases between them. CDR1 and CDR2 (germline): SNHLY, FYNNEI. CDR3 nucleotide sequence: TGTGCCAGCAGTGCCCCGTGGGGCAGGGGAACCTACGAGCAGTACTTC. Translation: CASSAPWGRGTYEQYF.

The gene calls are TRBV9 and TRBJ2-3; D ambiguous. The ends were cut back, 4 bases at V and 0 bases at J, with 12 bases in the middle. The CDR3 has 15 amino acids. From germline, CDR1 is SGDLS and CDR2 YYNGEE. The CDR3: CASSPWSRSTDTQYF. Written as DNA, the CDR3 is TGTGCCAGCAGCCCCTGGAGTAGGAGCACAGATACGCAGTATTTT.

This chain connects TRBV28 to TRBJ2-7; possibly TRBD1 for D (6 bases). V dropped 7 bases and J dropped 3 bases, with 10 bases sitting between them. The CDR3 spans 12 residues. Germline V CDR1 and CDR2: MDHEN, SYDVKM. The CDR3 DNA sequence: TGTGCCAGCACCCAAGGGGGCTACGAGCAGTACTTC. Protein product: CASTQGGYEQYF.

V gene TRBV13 combines with J gene TRBJ2-7; 8 bases agree with TRBD2. The CDR3 has 11 amino acids. The V gene end was trimmed by 5 bases and the J gene end by 7 bases; junction bases not matched to a gene: 1. In germline, CDR1 is PRHDT, CDR2 FYEKMQ (reference sequence). The CDR3 DNA reads as TGTGCCAGCAGCCTAGCGGGTGAGCAGTACTTC. This encodes CASSLAGEQYF.

This sequence joins TRBV13 and TRBJ1-1; D uncertain. Germline assignment: CDR1 PRHDT and CDR2 FYEKMQ (reference sequence). V was shortened by 4 bases and J by 7 bases, with 10 bases between the two germline ends. The CDR3 is made up of 12 amino acids. CDR3 in DNA: TGTGCCAGCAGCTCAGGAGGAGGTGAAGCTTTCTTT. Amino acids: CASSSGGGEAFF.

This clone has a single count. The DNA of the CDR3 is TGTGCCAGCAGTGAAGGAGTTTACCAAGAGACCCAGTACTTC. This encodes CASSEGVYQETQYF. This chain links TRBV2 with TRBJ2-5; D remains unclear. CDR1 SNHLY and CDR2 FYNNEI come from the germline V gene. This CDR3 region has 14 residues. With 1 base removed from V and 0 bases from J, the gap between germline ends came to 6 bases.

This chain joins TRBV18 and TRBJ2-7, with a tentative D call TRBD1 (5 bases). V gave up 3 bases and J gave up 3 bases, with 9 bases separating them. The CDR3 runs 13 residues. Germline V gene lookup returns CDR1 KGHSH and CDR2 LQKENI. DNA for the CDR3: TGTGCCAGCTCACCGCCAGGGAACTACGAGCAGTACTTC. Its translation is CASSPPGNYEQYF.

The chain carries TRBV6-6 and TRBJ1-2; TRBD1 might be the D (6 bases). V lost 6 bases, J lost 7 bases, and 15 bases lay in between. There are 13 residues in the CDR3. Per germline, CDR1 MNHNY and CDR2 SVGAGI (reference sequence). CDR3 region: CASSPREGGGYTF. The CDR3 DNA reads TGTGCCAGCAGCCCCCGGGAGGGGGGTGGCTACACCTTC.

The gene calls are TRBV30 and TRBJ2-2; 9 bases align to TRBD1. The CDR3 contains 15 residues. Losses at the gene ends were 2 bases for V and 5 bases for J; bases not matched to a gene: 6. Germline V gene lookup returns CDR1 GTSNPN and CDR2 SVGIG (reference sequence). CDR3 region: CAWSKDRGATGELFF. The CDR3 DNA reads as TGTGCCTGGAGTAAGGACAGGGGCGCTACCGGGGAGCTGTTTTTT.

The V call is TRBV5-1, the J call TRBJ1-1; D might be TRBD1 (6 bases). CDR1 and CDR2 from the germline V gene are SGHRS and YFSETQ. This CDR3 is 15 amino acids long. The V and J ends lost 4 bases and 6 bases respectively, with 19 bases between them. This CDR3 reads CASSVRQGSGAEAFF. Here the CDR3 DNA reads TGCGCCAGCAGCGTCCGTCAGGGGAGTGGGGCTGAAGCTTTCTTT.

The J gene is TRBJ2-7, the V gene TRBV23-1, with 7 bases identical to TRBD1. TRBV23-1 is an ORF for which the function is uncertain. J lost 2 bases, V lost 0 bases, and 4 bases had no gene match. This CDR3 has 15 amino acids. The DNA for the CDR3 is TGCGCCAGCAGTCAATCTGCACAGGGGACCTACGAGCAGTACTTC. This encodes CASSQSAQGTYEQYF.

The chain couples TRBV7-9 to TRBJ1-6; the D gene is possibly TRBD1 (6 bases). This CDR3 contains 17 residues. Germline V gives CDR1 SEHNR, CDR2 FQNEAQ (reference sequence). The V end was cut by 0 bases, the J end by 7 bases, with 16 bases between. The DNA for the CDR3 is TGTGCCAGCAGCTTAGCCCAGGGGTTCGGTAAGAATTCACCCCTCCACTTT. Protein: CASSLAQGFGKNSPLHF.